This T cell receptor (beta chain) was identified in a study of blood T cells in healthy people across ages. Primed by a sample-barcoded 5' primer and a J-beta primer mix, a second PCR proceeded for about 7 to 11 cycles. CDR3-containing paired-end reads numbered at least 3 million in each sample. A single record per CDR3 protein comes from TCRdb applying MiXCR to the 5' RACE reads. The sample consists of 2 million or so distinct CDR3 sequences, roughly 50% of them appearing once. Losses at the gene ends were 0 bases for V and 5 bases for J; bases not matched to a gene: 5. This CDR3 spans 17 amino acids. Germline lookup yields CDR1 SGHVS and CDR2 FNYEAQ. Total RNA extracted from each sample amounted to at least 5.5 micrograms.

The chain uses TRBV7-6 and TRBJ2-1; 12 bases align to TRBD2. Material for sequencing was blood. This TCR was sampled from a woman in her thirties or forties in good health. CDR3 DNA: TGTGCCAGCAGCTTAGCGACTAGCGGGGGCCGTAACAATGAGCAGTTCTTC. Translating gives CASSLATSGGRNNEQFF.